What follows is one T cell receptor beta chain and its context. Its antigen is as yet unknown. PCR was performed a second time for about 7 to 11 cycles using a sample-barcoded 5' primer and a J-beta primer mix. A 12-random-nucleotide template-switch adaptor tagged each cDNA molecule. Using its own MiXCR run on the 5' RACE reads, TCRdb lists one record per CDR3 protein. This sample has about 1.5 million distinct CDR3 sequences, with roughly two fifths found just once. The data belong to a study of blood T cells in healthy people across ages. General study points: Unsorted PBMC material precluded a definitive naive versus antigen-experienced comparison. Naive T cell percentage by flow cytometry tracked strongly with beta diversity.

Researchers collected roughly 10 milliliters of peripheral blood from every single donor. The CDR3 spans 14 residues. Trimming removed 3 bases from V and 5 bases from J; junction bases left unmatched: 7. Germline CDR1 reads DFQATT; CDR2 reads SNEGSKA (reference sequence). This sequence originates from a woman between 18 and 29 years old in good health. The genes are TRBV20-1 and TRBJ2-3; 8 bases fit TRBD2. Sequencing was performed on blood. The CDR3 spells CSASIGTSGDTQYF. The CDR3 DNA reads as TGCAGTGCTAGTATCGGCACTAGCGGAGATACGCAGTATTTT.